Shown below are 20 T cell receptor beta chains from a single sample sequenced in a study of CD8+CD57+ T cells in acquired aplastic anemia. TCR beta VDJ combinations and CDR3 sequences were profiled from genomic DNA. TCRdb re-derived calls from the reads in MiXCR, one entry per CDR3 protein. The sample includes about 210,000 distinct CDR3 sequences, 34% of them seen just once. Sample: sorted CD4+, CD8+, or CD8+CD57+ T cells (not recorded which) from PBMCs. Receptors were obtained from a human donor in good health, serving as a control.

This clonotype was picked up many times. The genes are TRBV10-3 and TRBJ1-4; D not resolved. V was clipped by 4 bases and J by 6 bases, with 9 bases between them. Germline V CDR1 and CDR2: ENHRY, SYGVKD. The CDR3 covers 13 residues. The DNA for the CDR3 is TGTGCCATCAGTGTAGTTAGGGATGAAAAACTGTTTTTT. Protein sequence: CAISVVRDEKLFF.

Comments on this clonotype: A much larger clone lies one base from this, so it may be a read error. The genes are TRBV7-9 and TRBJ2-7; a possible D gene is TRBD2 (5 bases). The CDR3 is 13 residues long. Germline CDR1 SEHNR, CDR2 FQNEAQ (reference sequence). V lost 3 bases to trimming and J lost 6 bases, with 12 bases between them. The CDR3 here is CASSLELGGEQYF. The CDR3 DNA reads TGTGCCAGCAGCTTGGAACTAGGAGGCGAGCAGTACTTC.

There are many counts of this clonotype. The chain has TRBV2 and TRBJ2-5; TRBD1 matches at 10 bases. Germline values: CDR1 SNHLY, CDR2 FYNNEI. The CDR3 loop spans 16 amino acids. Trimming at V came to 1 base and at J to 7 bases, leaving 9 bases not matched to a gene. The CDR3 sequence: CASSEGRTGGIRTQYF. CDR3 sequence (DNA): TGTGCCAGCAGTGAAGGGCGGACAGGGGGTATAAGGACCCAGTACTTC.

The V call is TRBV20-1, the J call TRBJ1-1; D is unclear. Trimming removed 1 base at V and 10 bases at J, with 10 bases between. There are 11 residues in the CDR3. Per germline, CDR1 DFQATT and CDR2 SNEGSKA (reference sequence). The CDR3 loop reads CSARGGQVAFF. Here the CDR3 DNA reads TGCAGTGCTAGAGGAGGGCAGGTAGCTTTCTTT.

In this sample, this clonotype turned up many times. The V gene is TRBV10-1, the J gene TRBJ1-3; D call uncertain. This CDR3 spans 14 amino acids. V was clipped by 4 bases and J by 0 bases, with 7 bases between them. CDR1 is WNHNN, CDR2 SYGVQD, per germline (reference sequence). CDR3 coding DNA: TGCGCCAGCAGTGCCTCTCCCTCTGGAAACACCATATATTTT. This gives the protein CASSASPSGNTIYF.

Comments on this clonotype: Being one base from a much bigger clone, this may be a read error. The CDR3 ends on some other residue instead of the conserved phenylalanine or tryptophan, so this is likely a read error. The V call is TRBV20-1, the J call TRBJ2-5; 7 positions agree with TRBD2. Germline V gene sequence: CDR1 DFQATT, CDR2 SNEGSKA (reference sequence). The CDR3 runs 15 residues. V trimming: 1 base; J trimming: 5 bases; junction bases outside the gene matches: 10. This CDR3 reads CSARVPGRASETQYS. The CDR3 DNA reads TGCAGTGCTAGAGTGCCAGGGAGGGCGAGCGAGACCCAGTACTCC.

The table lists this clonotype with many counts. The chain combines TRBV4-1 with TRBJ1-5, with unresolved D. The CDR3 totals 16 residues. The V end lost 4 bases, the J end lost 0 bases, and 13 bases lay between the germline ends. Germline V gene lookup returns CDR1 MGHRA and CDR2 YSYEKL. CDR3 DNA: TGCGCCAGCAGCCCCAGTAATATCCCTAGCAATCAGCCCCAGCATTTT. This gives the protein CASSPSNIPSNQPQHF.

This clonotype was seen many times. This sequence joins TRBV10-1 and TRBJ2-4; D remains ambiguous. This CDR3 comprises 12 residues. Germline CDR1 is WNHNN and CDR2 is SYGVQD (reference sequence). V lost 8 bases and J lost 9, with 14 bases in between. In DNA form, the CDR3 reads TGCGCCAGCCCCCCACAGTCAGGCATTCAGTACTTC. This encodes CASPPQSGIQYF.

This clonotype was counted a single time. This clone may be a read error of a much larger clone one base away. The chain recombines TRBV19 with TRBJ2-1; D is perhaps TRBD1 (6 bases). Per germline, CDR1 LNHDA and CDR2 SQIVND (reference sequence). The length of the CDR3 is 16 residues. The V and J ends lost 5 bases and 8 bases respectively, with 22 bases between them. The CDR3 region is CASSLRRTATFDEQFF. CDR3 coding DNA: TGTGCCAGTAGTCTCAGAAGGACAGCTACTTTCGATGAGCAGTTCTTC.

The genes are TRBV7-9 and TRBJ2-3, with D possibly TRBD1 on 6 matching bases. The CDR3 contains 14 residues. V was shortened by 6 bases and J by 8 bases, with 18 bases between the two germline ends. The germline V gene has CDR1 SEHNR and CDR2 FQNEAQ (reference sequence). The CDR3 DNA is TGTGCCAGCAGTGAACAGGGCGTCTCGCTTACGCAGTATTTT. It translates to CASSEQGVSLTQYF.

This clonotype was picked up a small number of times. The chain combines TRBV15 with TRBJ2-4; 9 bases agree with TRBD1. Trimming at V came to 3 bases and at J to 6 bases, leaving 0 bases not matched to a gene. This CDR3 spans 13 amino acids. The germline gives CDR1 LNHNV, CDR2 YYDKDF (reference sequence). CDR3: CATSRTGGNIQYF. CDR3 DNA sequence: TGTGCCACCAGCAGGACAGGGGGAAACATTCAGTACTTC.

The V gene is TRBV30, the J gene TRBJ1-2; unclear D gene. Trimming pared 0 bases from V and 8 bases from J, leaving 31 bases between. The germline CDR1 and CDR2 sequences are GTSNPN and SVGIG (reference sequence). The CDR3 has 19 amino acids. CDR3 sequence reads: CAWSVGSRSQRLTGEGYTF. CDR3 DNA: TGTGCCTGGAGTGTAGGAAGTAGATCACAGCGATTAACTGGGGAAGGCTACACCTTC.

In regard to this clonotype: An end of the junction differs from the germline gene, which may be a read error. The rearrangement uses TRBV10-3 and TRBJ1-1, with no clear D. This CDR3 contains 11 residues. CDR1 and CDR2 (germline): ENHRY, SYGVKD. The CDR3 reads CATSESRGAFF. Written as DNA, the CDR3 is TGTGCCACCAGTGAAAGTCGAGGAGCTTTCTTT.

The J gene is TRBJ1-2, the V gene TRBV5-4; TRBD1 is a possible D gene (6 bases). Between the trimmed V and J ends, which lost 4 bases and 4 bases, there was a span of 8 bases. The CDR3 contains 12 residues. Germline CDR1 and CDR2: SGHNT and YYREEE (reference sequence). Here the CDR3 reads CASSRDIYGYTF. In DNA form, the CDR3 reads TGTGCCAGCAGCCGGGACATCTATGGCTACACCTTC.

The J gene is TRBJ1-5, the V gene TRBV2; D unclear. CDR3 length: 15 residues. Trimming cost V 4 bases and J 2 bases, with 12 bases left between them. Germline V gene data show CDR1 as SNHLY and CDR2 as FYNNEI. For the CDR3, the DNA is TGTGCCAGCAGTGCCTTGGGTTTGGGCAATCAGCCCCAGCATTTT. Translating it yields CASSALGLGNQPQHF.

Concerning this clonotype itself: Germline is not matched at one junction end, which may reflect a read error. The chain recombines TRBV20-1 with TRBJ2-7, with TRBD1 matching over 7 bases. CDR3 length: 15 amino acids. From germline, CDR1 is DFQATT and CDR2 SNEGSKA (reference sequence). The chain's CDR3 is CSARDPGGSSYEQHF. CDR3 in DNA: TGCAGTGCTAGAGATCCAGGGGGTTCCTCCTACGAGCAGCACTTC.

This clonotype was counted ten times or more. The CDR3 coding sequence is TGCGCCAGCAGCTTGGAGAGGGTCTACGAGCAGTACTTC. This gives the protein CASSLERVYEQYF. The rearrangement uses TRBV5-1 and TRBJ2-7; maybe TRBD2 (5 bases). V was trimmed by 0 bases and J by 3 bases, leaving 7 bases between them. This CDR3 spans 13 amino acids. Germline V gene data show CDR1 as SGHRS and CDR2 as YFSETQ.

In this sample, this clonotype turned up many times. This chain joins TRBV19 and TRBJ1-1; perhaps TRBD1 as D (5 bases). The CDR3 is 16 amino acids. Germline loops: CDR1 LNHDA, CDR2 SQIVND (reference sequence). Trimming cost V 5 bases and J 0 bases, with 16 bases left between them. This CDR3 is CASSRASVGLNTEAFF. The CDR3 DNA follows: TGTGCCAGTAGTCGTGCGTCGGTGGGGCTGAACACTGAAGCTTTCTTT.

This clonotype was seen a few times. The V gene is TRBV5-1, the J gene TRBJ2-3; possible D gene TRBD2, 5 bases. The CDR3 extends over 15 amino acids. Trimming took 7 bases from V and 4 from J, leaving 19 bases between them. The germline V gene has CDR1 SGHRS and CDR2 YFSETQ. The CDR3 nucleotides read TGCGCCAGCGGCCTAACTAGTAGCGTCCCAGATACGCAGTATTTT. Amino acid sequence: CASGLTSSVPDTQYF.

This chain joins TRBV2 and TRBJ2-3; D is unresolved. The CDR3 has 16 residues. Germline values: CDR1 SNHLY, CDR2 FYNNEI. The V end lost 1 base, the J end lost 6 bases, and 17 bases lay between the germline ends. CDR3 loop: CASSEGRVSDVDTQYF. The CDR3 coding sequence is TGTGCCAGCAGTGAAGGCCGAGTATCGGACGTGGATACGCAGTATTTT.